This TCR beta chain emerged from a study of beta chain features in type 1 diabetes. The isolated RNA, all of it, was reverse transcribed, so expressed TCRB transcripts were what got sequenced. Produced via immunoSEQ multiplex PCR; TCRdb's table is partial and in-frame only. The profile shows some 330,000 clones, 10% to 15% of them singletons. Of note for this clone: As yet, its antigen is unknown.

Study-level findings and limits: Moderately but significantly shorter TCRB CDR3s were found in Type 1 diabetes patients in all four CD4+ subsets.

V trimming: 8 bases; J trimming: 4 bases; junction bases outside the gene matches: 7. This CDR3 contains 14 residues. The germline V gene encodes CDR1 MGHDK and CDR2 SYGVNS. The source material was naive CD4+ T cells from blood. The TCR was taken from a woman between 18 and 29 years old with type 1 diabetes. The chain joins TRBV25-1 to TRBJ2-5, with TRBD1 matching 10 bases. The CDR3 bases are TGTGCCAGCCGGACAGGGGGTACGGTAGAGACCCAGTACTTC. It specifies CASRTGGTVETQYF.